This entry lists 2 T cell receptor beta chains sequenced from one sample in a study of cytomegalovirus exposure and HLA in healthy donors. Clones were read by immunoSEQ multiplex PCR, and TCRdb kept only the in-frame ones, dropping some. The sample lists fewer than 90,000 clones; more than 70% were seen once. The material sequenced was PBMCs. The source is a woman aged 18-35 years in good health and CMV-seropositive.

This chain joins TRBV30 and TRBJ1-1; D unresolved. The CDR3 is 11 amino acids. The germline gives CDR1 GTSNPN, CDR2 SVGIG (reference sequence). Trimming cost V 5 bases and J 3 bases, with 7 bases left between them. CDR3: CAWGADTEAFF. The CDR3 nucleotides are TGTGCCTGGGGTGCGGACACTGAAGCTTTCTTT. Supplemented by reference TRBV30 and TRBJ1-1, the full variable domain reads SQTIHQWPATLVQPVGSPLSLECTVEGTSNPNLYWYRQAAGRGLQLLFYSVGIGQISSEVPQNLSASRPQDRQFILSSKKLLLSDSGFYLCAWGADTEAFFGQGTRLTVV.

This chain links TRBV5-6 with TRBJ1-2; D call uncertain. The CDR3 has 12 residues. Germline CDR1 is SGHDT and CDR2 is YYEEEE. Trimming shortened V by 3 bases and J by 2 bases, and 5 bases separated the two germline ends. In DNA form, the CDR3 reads TGTGCCAGCAGCTCGGGGAACTATGGCTACACCTTC. Translating gives CASSSGNYGYTF.